What follows are 18 T cell receptor beta chains derived from one specimen sequenced in a study of T cells in Graves' hyperthyroidism and ophthalmopathy. The CDR3 regions of TCR beta were amplified from RNA transcripts. When the TCR CDR3 underwent first-round RT-PCR, the HTBI primer set was used. TCRdb analysed the multiplex PCR reads with MiXCR anew, one entry per CDR3 protein. The top ten clones hold approximately 32% of a sample with some 490,000 distinct CDR3 sequences, 15% to 20% of them seen once. Sequenced material: blood. The receptors come from a woman under 40 with Graves' ophthalmopathy.

V gene TRBV29-1 combines with J gene TRBJ2-7, with D tentatively TRBD2 (5 bases). Per germline, CDR1 SQVTM and CDR2 ANQGSEA. The CDR3 extends over 13 amino acids. Trimming removed 4 bases from V and 3 bases from J, with 13 bases in between. The DNA of the CDR3 is TGCAGCGTTGGTCAGTTAGGACTCTACGAGCAGTACTTC. Translation: CSVGQLGLYEQYF.

This clonotype showed up many times. V and J are TRBV12-3 or TRBV12-4 and TRBJ2-7, with 7 nucleotides matching TRBD1. The CDR3 is 13 residues long. V was pared by 6 bases and J by 3 bases, with 5 bases of the junction left unmatched. The CDR3 reads CASRETGHYEQYF. The DNA for the CDR3 is TGTGCCAGCAGGGAGACAGGGCACTACGAGCAGTACTTC.

This clonotype was recorded a few times. The chain links TRBV6-2 or TRBV6-3 to TRBJ2-1; D call uncertain. From germline, CDR1 is MNHEY and CDR2 SVGEGT. This CDR3 is 12 amino acids long. V lost 2 bases, J lost 12 bases, and 11 bases lay in between. CDR3 coding DNA: TGTGCCAGCAGTTACGGCACCCAAATGCAGTTCTTC. This encodes CASSYGTQMQFF.

V is TRBV10-1 and J is TRBJ2-7; 12 nucleotides match TRBD2. The CDR3 runs to 19 residues. Germline V gives CDR1 WNHNN, CDR2 SYGVQD (reference sequence). V trimming: 6 bases; J trimming: 2 bases; junction bases outside the gene matches: 17. As DNA, the CDR3 is TGCGCCAGCAGCCCGGGACGAGCTCGACTAGCGGGAGAGACCTACGAGCAGTACTTC. This gives the protein CASSPGRARLAGETYEQYF.

This clonotype has at least ten counts. This rearrangement joins TRBV3-1 to TRBJ2-5; possible D gene TRBD1, 6 bases. The V end lost 8 bases, the J end lost 1 base, and 8 bases lay between the germline ends. This CDR3 has 12 residues. Germline V gene lookup returns CDR1 LGHDT and CDR2 YNNKEL (reference sequence). The CDR3 sequence: CASGTFQETQYF. The CDR3 DNA reads TGTGCCAGCGGGACATTCCAAGAGACCCAGTACTTC.

This chain joins TRBV29-1 and TRBJ1-3; D possibly corresponds to TRBD1 (5 bases). The ends were cut back, 5 bases at V and 3 bases at J, with 8 bases in the middle. The germline CDR1 and CDR2 sequences are SQVTM and ANQGSEA. CDR3 length equals 12 residues. The CDR3, as DNA: TGCAGCGTTCCAGGGCTTGGAAACACCATATATTTT. This gives the protein CSVPGLGNTIYF. Together with reference TRBV29-1 and TRBJ1-3, the CDR3 gives the full variable domain: SAVISQKPSRDICQRGTSLTIQCQVDSQVTMMFWYRQQPGQSLTLIATANQGSEATYESGFVIDKFPISRPNLTFSTLTVSNMSPEDSSIYLCSVPGLGNTIYFGEGSWLTVV.

This clonotype was counted at least ten times. The chain has TRBV28 and TRBJ2-5, with a tentative D call TRBD1 (5 bases). Per germline, CDR1 MDHEN and CDR2 SYDVKM. The V and J ends lost 6 bases and 4 bases respectively, with 12 bases between them. The CDR3 loop spans 13 amino acids. The CDR3 region is CASRKQDIETQYF. In nucleotides, the CDR3 is TGTGCCAGCAGGAAGCAGGACATAGAGACCCAGTACTTC.

Ten or more counts support this clonotype. The rearrangement uses TRBV18 and TRBJ2-2; no firm D call. This CDR3 is built from 14 residues. V lost 2 bases and J 6 bases, leaving 10 bases between the germline ends. Germline V gene sequence: CDR1 KGHSH, CDR2 LQKENI. The CDR3 nucleotides are TGTGCCAGCTCACCAGGATCCGACGCCGGGGAGCTGTTTTTT. This sequence encodes CASSPGSDAGELFF.

The V gene is TRBV20-1, the J gene TRBJ2-1, with 10 positions matching TRBD2. Germline V gene data show CDR1 as DFQATT and CDR2 as SNEGSKA (reference sequence). V trimming: 6 bases; J trimming: 6 bases; junction bases outside the gene matches: 2. The CDR3 sequence is 12 residues long. The CDR3 nucleotides are TGCAGTGCCGGACTAGCGGCCAATGAGCAGTTCTTC. The encoded protein is CSAGLAANEQFF.

This clonotype turned up a few times. The chain recombines TRBV6-1 with TRBJ1-6, with 7 bases aligning to TRBD1. After removal of 2 bases from V and 10 bases from J, the junction contained 11 bases not matched to a gene. CDR3 length: 16 residues. CDR1 MNHNS and CDR2 SASEGT come from the germline V gene. For the CDR3, the DNA is TGTGCCAGCAGTGAAATAATCGGGGCACAGGGGTCACCCCTCCACTTT. As protein: CASSEIIGAQGSPLHF.

The table lists this clonotype with many counts. The chain couples TRBV11-1 to TRBJ2-5; D might be TRBD1 (5 bases). This CDR3 is 12 amino acids long. The germline V gene has CDR1 SGHAT and CDR2 FQDESV (reference sequence). V was cut by 4 bases and J by 5 bases, with 8 bases left in between. The DNA of the CDR3 is TGTGCCAGCAGCTGGGGCCATGAGACCCAGTACTTC. This codes for CASSWGHETQYF.

Ten or more counts support this clonotype. V and J are TRBV29-1 and TRBJ2-7; D assignment may be TRBD1 or TRBD2 (5 bases each). This CDR3 region has 16 residues. Per the germline V gene, CDR1 is SQVTM and CDR2 is ANQGSEA. Trimming took off 4 bases at V and 3 bases at J, with 22 bases between the two ends. The CDR3 spells CSVGGGGGAAIYEQYF. In nucleotides, the CDR3 is TGCAGCGTTGGGGGTGGAGGTGGGGCGGCGATCTACGAGCAGTACTTC.

The sample holds many counts of this clonotype. The chain links TRBV6-5 to TRBJ2-6, with 10 positions matching TRBD2. This CDR3 contains 19 residues. Looked up from germline, CDR1 is MNHEY and CDR2 is SVGAGI. V lost 2 bases and J lost 2; bases outside the gene matches: 9. The CDR3 spells CASSYQGSSGRAGANVLTF. The CDR3 nucleotides are TGTGCCAGCAGTTACCAGGGTTCTAGCGGGAGAGCTGGGGCCAACGTCCTGACTTTC.

This sequence joins TRBV7-9 and TRBJ2-2; D is uncertain. Germline V lookup: CDR1 SEHNR, CDR2 FQNEAQ (reference sequence). The length of the CDR3 is 15 residues. The V and J ends lost 5 bases and 1 base respectively, with 11 bases between them. The DNA of the CDR3 is TGTGCCAGCAGCACCCGACGGAAGAACACCGGGGAGCTGTTTTTT. This encodes CASSTRRKNTGELFF.

The chain is built from TRBV13 and TRBJ2-5; 7 bases fit TRBD2. After removal of 2 bases from V and 4 bases from J, the junction contained 7 bases not matched to a gene. Germline CDR1 is PRHDT and CDR2 is FYEKMQ (reference sequence). The CDR3 is made up of 15 amino acids. The CDR3 nucleotides are TGTGCCAGCAGCTTATTCGGGGGGTCGGGAGAGACCCAGTACTTC. Protein sequence: CASSLFGGSGETQYF.

This clonotype was counted many times. CDR3: CASSSYGTSRHNEQFF. The DNA of the CDR3 is TGTGCCAGCAGCTCCTACGGGACTAGCAGGCACAATGAGCAGTTCTTC. The chain combines TRBV6-2 or TRBV6-3 with TRBJ2-1; 9 bases are a match to TRBD2. This CDR3 is 16 amino acids long. V lost 6 bases and J lost 5; bases outside the gene matches: 11. The V gene's germline CDR1 is MNHEY and CDR2 SVGEGT.

The V gene is TRBV14, the J gene TRBJ2-5, with TRBD2 identical over 13 bases. CDR3 length equals 16 residues. The ends lost 4 bases at V and 4 bases at J; junction bases unmatched: 6. The V gene's germline CDR1 is SGHDN and CDR2 FVKESK. The CDR3, as DNA: TGTGCCAGCAGCCGGACTAGCGGGAGTGAAGGAGAGACCCAGTACTTC. Protein product: CASSRTSGSEGETQYF.

This clonotype showed up just a few times. V is TRBV7-3 and J is TRBJ2-7; TRBD2 aligns across 7 bases. V lost 2 bases and J lost 6; bases outside the gene matches: 7. This CDR3 contains 14 residues. Looked up from germline, CDR1 is SGHTA and CDR2 is FQGTGA. The DNA of the CDR3 is TGTGCCAGCAGCTTATGGGCGGGAGATGGCGAGCAGTACTTC. Residues: CASSLWAGDGEQYF.